This TCR beta chain emerged from a study of human T cells and chemical hapten exposure. Germline assignment: CDR1 SGHTA and CDR2 FQGNSA. The CDR3 has 14 residues. Losses at the gene ends were 4 bases for V and 10 bases for J; bases not matched to a gene: 9. Details on this clonotype: Its cognate antigen is unknown.

Each cDNA molecule in the library carried unique molecular identifiers. TCRdb processed the RACE reads anew with MiXCR; each CDR3 protein has one entry. The sample has tens of thousands of distinct CDR3 sequences, 10% seen once. Noted time point: pre-sensitization, week 0. Documented treatment: therapeutic diphenylcyclopropenone sensitization with weekly scalp DPC. Total RNA was isolated from whole blood that had not been fractionated. Study conclusions and caveats: Expanded TCRs clustered into significantly more large CDR3 similarity groups than controls, the analysis revealed.

This TCR came from a man between 50 and 59 years old with alopecia areata. Some clones in this sample may be carry-over from other donors' samples. The specimen was whole blood, collected in connection with sensitization to the hapten diphenylcyclopropenone (DPC). V usage is TRBV7-2 and J usage is TRBJ2-1; 8 bases line up with TRBD2. CDR3 protein: CASSSTSGTREQFF. CDR3 bases: TGTGCCAGCAGCTCAACTTCCGGGACTAGGGAGCAGTTCTTC.